The 3 T cell receptor beta chains presented below share a single source sample, sequenced in a study of identical twins. MiXCR was run by TCRdb on the 5' RACE reads, yielding one entry per CDR3 protein. This sample has about 810,000 distinct CDR3 sequences, with approximately 13% found just once. The same sample was also studied in work on yellow fever vaccine responses in identical twins.

The material sequenced was PBMCs. The receptors stem from a woman younger than 35 in good health.

Many counts were recorded for this clonotype. The chain links TRBV11-2 to TRBJ2-7, with TRBD2 as a possible D gene (6 bases). Trimming left V 3 bases short and J 5 bases short, with 17 bases between. In germline, CDR1 is SGHAT, CDR2 FQNNGV. This CDR3 region has 15 residues. The CDR3 nucleotides are TGTGCCAGCAGCTTGTTGAGTCTCCTAGCGAACGAGCAGTACTTC. It encodes CASSLLSLLANEQYF.

The chain recombines TRBV4-1 with TRBJ2-6, with D maybe TRBD2 (6 bases). The CDR3 has 17 residues. Germline V CDR1 and CDR2: MGHRA, YSYEKL. V lost 2 bases and J lost 3, with 14 bases in between. CDR3 DNA: TGCGCCAGCAGCCAACCCTGGGGGGAAAGTGGGGCCAACGTCCTGACTTTC. It translates to CASSQPWGESGANVLTF.

This clonotype was found a few times. J is TRBJ2-1 and V is TRBV6-2 or TRBV6-3, with D possibly being TRBD1 (5 bases). CDR1 MNHEY and CDR2 SVGEGT come from the germline V gene. The CDR3 consists of 15 residues. V shed 4 bases and J shed 6 bases, with 16 bases lying between them. CDR3 sequence: CASSSADRDVNEQFF. The CDR3 DNA follows: TGTGCCAGCAGTTCCGCAGACAGAGATGTCAATGAGCAGTTCTTC.